This passage covers 5 T cell receptor beta chains from one sample sequenced in a study of memory CD4+ T cells and cytomegalovirus serostatus. Single viable CD3+CD4+CD8-CD45RO+ cells were sorted as the memory CD4+ T cells. TCRdb keeps only in-frame clones here, not all; method: immunoSEQ multiplex PCR. The profile shows roughly 50,000 clones, 65% to 80% of them singletons. Sequenced sample: memory CD4+ T cells from blood. Source of these receptors: an adult in good health and CMV-seronegative.

The CDR3 reads CASSQDGGSIYNEQFF. CDR3 nucleotides: TGTGCCAGCAGCCAAGATGGGGGGAGTATCTACAATGAGCAGTTCTTC. The chain recombines TRBV4-2 with TRBJ2-1; D is possibly TRBD2 (6 bases). The V gene's germline CDR1 is LGHNA and CDR2 YNFKEQ. V was pared by 0 bases and J by 3 bases, with 12 bases between. The CDR3 consists of 16 residues.

The genes are TRBV2 and TRBJ2-2; D unresolved. This CDR3 has 12 residues. Trimming pared 8 bases from V and 5 bases from J, leaving 9 bases between. Looked up from germline, CDR1 is SNHLY and CDR2 is FYNNEI. The CDR3 coding sequence is TGTGCCAGCCACTATACTACCGGGGAGCTGTTTTTT. This translates into CASHYTTGELFF.

Comment on this clone: Relative to the germline gene, one junction end is altered; a read error may explain this. The chain has TRBV18 and TRBJ1-1; no definite D call. The germline CDR1 and CDR2 sequences are KGHSH and LQKENI. CDR3 length: 14 residues. CDR3 in amino acids: CASSAASDTSRAHF. As DNA, the CDR3 is TGTGCCAGCTCAGCGGCCAGTGACACATCCCGGGCGCACTTT.

The chain links TRBV19 to TRBJ2-1; D is undetermined. The germline CDR1 and CDR2 sequences are LNHDA and SQIVND (reference sequence). The CDR3 loop spans 13 amino acids. Deletions cut 5 bases from V and 7 bases from J, with 12 bases between. The CDR3 nucleotides read TGTGCCAGTAGTTCTATTCCAGAGAATGAGCAGTTCTTC. Protein: CASSSIPENEQFF.

The chain couples TRBV6-1 to TRBJ2-7, with 8 bases that match TRBD1. After removal of 2 bases from V and 12 bases from J, the junction contained 9 bases not matched to a gene. This CDR3 is 13 amino acids long. Germline CDR1 is MNHNS and CDR2 is SASEGT. DNA of the CDR3: TGTGCCAGCAGTGAAACTAGACAGGGGATAGGGTACTTC. This encodes CASSETRQGIGYF.